This T cell receptor beta chain was obtained from a study of ipilimumab plus nivolumab after autologous stem cell transplantation. Some clones are missing from TCRdb's copy, which holds only in-frame ones; the method was immunoSEQ multiplex PCR. The sample holds fewer than 15,000 clones, around 73% seen once. Germline V gene sequence: CDR1 GTSNPN, CDR2 SVGIG (reference sequence). CDR3 length: 11 residues. The ends were cut back, 3 bases at V and 6 bases at J, with 9 bases in the middle. Starting 14 to 28 days after autologous transplant, ipilimumab 1 mg/kg was given. Patients got 3 mg/kg IV nivolumab weeks 1, 4, 7, 10, then biweekly through week 26.

This sequence joins TRBV30 and TRBJ2-7, with no clear D. The sequence came from a male donor with diffuse large B-cell lymphoma. The specimen comprised PBMCs, sampled in a trial of ipilimumab plus nivolumab as post-transplant consolidation. The CDR3 DNA is TGTGCCTGGAGATTTTCATCCGAGCAGTACTTC. It is translated as CAWRFSSEQYF.